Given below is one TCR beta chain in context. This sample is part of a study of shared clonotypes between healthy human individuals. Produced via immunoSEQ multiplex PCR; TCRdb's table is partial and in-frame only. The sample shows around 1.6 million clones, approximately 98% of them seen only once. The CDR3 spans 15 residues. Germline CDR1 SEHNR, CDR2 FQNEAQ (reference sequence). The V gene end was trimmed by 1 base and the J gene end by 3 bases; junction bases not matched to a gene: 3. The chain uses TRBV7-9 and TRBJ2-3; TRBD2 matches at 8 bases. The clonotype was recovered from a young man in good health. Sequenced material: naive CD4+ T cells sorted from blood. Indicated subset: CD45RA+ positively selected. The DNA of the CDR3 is TGTGCCAGCAGCTTAGTAGGACTAGCAACAGATACGCAGTATTTT. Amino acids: CASSLVGLATDTQYF.